This passage covers 20 T cell receptor beta chains from one sample sequenced in a study of breast tumors, draining lymph nodes, adjacent tissues. TCRdb re-derived calls from the multiplex PCR reads in MiXCR, one entry per CDR3 protein. The sample carries some 230,000 distinct CDR3 sequences, 30% to 35% recorded once. Breast cancer patients provided tissue from their axillary draining lymph nodes. Sample: axillary lymph node tissue. All receptors come from a female donor with breast cancer. Some clones in this sample may be carry-over from other donors' samples.

The sample holds many counts of this clonotype. The rearrangement joins TRBV19 to TRBJ2-5; D gene ambiguous. Germline lookup yields CDR1 LNHDA and CDR2 SQIVND (reference sequence). The CDR3 extends over 14 amino acids. V shed 5 bases and J shed 4 bases, with 14 bases lying between them. The CDR3 nucleotides read TGTGCCAGTAGTGTGGCACAGTACCTAGAGACCCAGTACTTC. It encodes CASSVAQYLETQYF.

For this clonotype: A junction end diverges from the germline sequence, so it may reflect a read error. The chain links TRBV5-1 to TRBJ1-6; D is perhaps TRBD1 (6 bases). Germline V gene lookup returns CDR1 SGHRS and CDR2 YFSETQ. The CDR3 covers 14 residues. The CDR3, as DNA: TGCGCCAGCAGCCGGGGACATTATAATTCCCCCCTCCACTTT. This codes for CASSRGHYNSPLHF.

The chain recombines TRBV2 with TRBJ2-3; 10 bases map to TRBD2. The V gene end was trimmed by 1 base and the J gene end by 11 bases; junction bases not matched to a gene: 9. Per germline, CDR1 SNHLY and CDR2 FYNNEI. The CDR3 sequence is 15 residues long. Written as DNA, the CDR3 is TGTGCCAGCAGTGAAGTAGAGCGGGGGGGCAGCGAGCAGTATTTT. Amino acid sequence: CASSEVERGGSEQYF.

For this clonotype: The junction does not match germline at one end; this may be a read error. The J gene is TRBJ2-1, the V gene TRBV6-6; either TRBD1 or TRBD2 may fit D (6 bases each). Germline V gene lookup returns CDR1 MNHNY and CDR2 SVGAGI (reference sequence). The CDR3 runs 17 residues. CDR3 coding DNA: TGTGCCAGCAGTTACTCGCCCAGGGGAGGACTATACAATGGGCAGTTCTTC. Amino acids: CASSYSPRGGLYNGQFF.

This chain links TRBV2 with TRBJ2-7, with 8 bases identical to TRBD1. From germline, CDR1 is SNHLY and CDR2 FYNNEI. Trimming removed 3 bases from V and 4 bases from J; junction bases left unmatched: 5. The CDR3 contains 14 residues. The CDR3 DNA reads TGTGCCAGCAGTGAGGCACAGGGGGAGTACGAGCAGTACTTC. This sequence encodes CASSEAQGEYEQYF.

V usage is TRBV7-6 and J usage is TRBJ2-5; 10 positions agree with TRBD2. V lost 3 bases, J lost 5 bases, and 6 bases stayed unmatched. From germline, CDR1 is SGHVS and CDR2 FNYEAQ. The CDR3 extends over 15 amino acids. The CDR3 nucleotides read TGTGCCAGCAGCTTGAAACTAGCGGGGATGGAGACCCAGTACTTC. It is translated as CASSLKLAGMETQYF.

Regarding this clonotype: This likely comes from a read error, as the CDR3 has no conserved phenylalanine or tryptophan at its end. V gene TRBV2 combines with J gene TRBJ2-1; possible D gene TRBD2, 7 bases. Trimming cost V 6 bases and J 4 bases, with 19 bases left between them. The germline V gene has CDR1 SNHLY and CDR2 FYNNEI. CDR3 length: 16 residues. CDR3 amino acids: CASSPRGSGVYNEQFL. In DNA, the CDR3 is TGTGCCAGCAGCCCCAGGGGCAGCGGGGTTTACAATGAGCAGTTCCTC.

This clonotype appeared many times. The chain employs TRBV24-1 and TRBJ1-2, with TRBD1 matching over 8 bases. The V gene end was trimmed by 4 bases and the J gene end by 2 bases; junction bases not matched to a gene: 8. This CDR3 contains 16 residues. CDR1 is KGHDR and CDR2 is SFDVKD in the germline V gene. The CDR3, as DNA: TGTGCCACCAGTGACCCAATGGACAGGGAAAACTATGGCTACACCTTC. Its protein is CATSDPMDRENYGYTF.

This clonotype was seen only a few times. The chain joins TRBV6-2 or TRBV6-3 to TRBJ2-1; D uncertain. CDR3 length: 15 residues. Per the germline V gene, CDR1 is MNHEY and CDR2 is SVGEGT. V lost 6 bases to trimming and J lost 3 bases, with 15 bases between them. This CDR3 is CASSTRTRNYNEQFF. CDR3 DNA sequence: TGTGCCAGCAGCACTCGGACGAGAAACTACAATGAGCAGTTCTTC.

The V gene is TRBV5-6, the J gene TRBJ2-3; a possible D gene is TRBD2 (5 bases). The CDR3 totals 12 residues. Trimming stripped 6 bases from V and 4 bases from J, with 9 bases between. Germline loops: CDR1 SGHDT, CDR2 YYEEEE. The CDR3 region is CASIPGADTQYF. The CDR3, as DNA: TGTGCCAGCATCCCCGGGGCAGATACGCAGTATTTT.

This clonotype was recorded many times. The V and J genes are TRBV15 and TRBJ2-7, with 8 positions matching TRBD1. This CDR3 has 14 residues. Germline V gene lookup returns CDR1 LNHNV and CDR2 YYDKDF (reference sequence). V shed 2 bases and J 6 bases; nucleotides not matched to a gene: 6. The CDR3 sequence is CATSRQGALREQYF. CDR3 coding DNA: TGTGCCACCAGCAGACAGGGGGCGCTTCGCGAGCAGTACTTC.

This clonotype was counted at least ten times. The rearrangement links TRBV12-3 or TRBV12-4 to TRBJ2-7, with 8 positions matching TRBD1. The CDR3 is made up of 16 amino acids. V shed 3 bases, J shed 3 bases, and the junction held 10 bases outside the gene matches. The CDR3 reads CASSLFAGQANYEQYF. The DNA for the CDR3 is TGTGCCAGCAGTTTGTTCGCGGGACAGGCCAACTACGAGCAGTACTTC.

This clonotype occurred a few times. The genes are TRBV25-1 and TRBJ1-2; D is unclear. The CDR3 covers 15 residues. The V gene lost 1 base and the J gene lost 0 bases, with 9 bases spanning the gap. CDR1 is MGHDK, CDR2 SYGVNS, per germline. In DNA, the CDR3 is TGTGCCAGCAGTGAATCGCGAAAACCTAACTATGGCTACACCTTC. Amino acids: CASSESRKPNYGYTF.

Details on this clonotype: Possible read error: a much larger clone is one base away. Lacking the conserved final phenylalanine or tryptophan, this CDR3 likely reflects a read error. The J gene is TRBJ2-7, the V gene TRBV4-3; D not resolved. Germline assignment: CDR1 LGHNA and CDR2 YSLEER. This CDR3 spans 15 amino acids. Trimming cost V 1 base and J 2 bases, with 12 bases left between them. The CDR3 reads CASSQAQGLTYEQYL. The CDR3 bases are TGCGCCAGCAGCCAAGCTCAAGGGCTTACCTACGAGCAGTACCTC.

The V and J genes are TRBV2 and TRBJ2-7; 11 bases align to TRBD2. Germline V CDR1 and CDR2: SNHLY, FYNNEI. There are 15 residues in the CDR3. With 6 bases clipped from V and 0 bases from J, the junction kept 4 bases outside the gene matches. CDR3 residues: CASRGTSGYSYEQYF. In nucleotides, the CDR3 is TGTGCCAGCAGGGGGACTAGCGGTTACTCCTACGAGCAGTACTTC.

The sample holds a few counts of this clonotype. V gene TRBV5-1 combines with J gene TRBJ2-1, with D unclear. The CDR3 covers 12 residues. Germline V gives CDR1 SGHRS, CDR2 YFSETQ. The ends were cut back, 0 bases at V and 7 bases at J, with 5 bases in the middle. The CDR3 nucleotides read TGCGCCAGCAGCTTGGTTGTGAATGAGCAGTTCTTC. This encodes CASSLVVNEQFF. Combining the CDR3 with reference TRBV5-1 and TRBJ2-1 gives the whole variable domain KAGVTQTPRYLIKTRGQQVTLSCSPISGHRSVSWYQQTPGQGLQFLFEYFSETQRNKGNFPGRFSGRQFSNSRSEMNVSTLELGDSALYLCASSLVVNEQFFGPGTRLTVL.

Note on this clonotype: Being one base from a much bigger clone, this may be a read error. The V gene is TRBV5-1, the J gene TRBJ2-5, with a weak D call TRBD1 (6 bases). Germline-derived CDR1 and CDR2 are SGHRS and YFSETQ. The CDR3 loop spans 12 amino acids. This CDR3 reads CASSLNQGSHYF. CDR3 nucleotides: TGCGCCAGCAGCTTAAATCAGGGGTCCCACTACTTC.

The rearrangement links TRBV25-1 to TRBJ1-2; 10 positions agree with TRBD1. This CDR3 spans 16 amino acids. The V and J ends lost 4 bases and 4 bases, in that order; junction bases with no gene match: 9. CDR1 is MGHDK and CDR2 is SYGVNS in the germline V gene. The CDR3 DNA follows: TGTGCCAGCAGTGGGGCGGGACAGGGGCGCAGCTATGGCTACACCTTC. It codes for CASSGAGQGRSYGYTF.

This clonotype was picked up a small number of times. A much larger clone lies one base from this, so it may be a read error. V usage is TRBV20-1 and J usage is TRBJ2-1; TRBD2 is a possible D gene (5 bases). Germline V gene lookup returns CDR1 DFQATT and CDR2 SNEGSKA (reference sequence). The CDR3 loop spans 13 amino acids. The CDR3 sequence: CSASTDSYNAQFF. CDR3 nucleotides: TGCAGTGCTAGCACGGACTCCTACAATGCGCAGTTCTTC.

This clonotype was observed a few times. Compared with germline, one end of the junction differs, possibly owing to a read error. The chain has TRBV20-1 and TRBJ1-5; D is unresolved. The CDR3 is 15 residues long. Germline CDR1 and CDR2: DFQATT and SNEGSKA (reference sequence). The CDR3 sequence is CSALRYSGSTQPQHF. CDR3 in DNA: TGCAGTGCCCTACGGTACAGTGGAAGCACTCAGCCCCAGCATTTT.